The rows below give T cell receptor beta chains drawn from one sample of a study of a mutant IDH1 vaccine in newly diagnosed glioma. Profiled with immunoSEQ multiplex PCR; TCRdb holds only in-frame clones, not every one. Of tens of thousands of clones listed, around 80% are singletons. For these TCRs, the target antigens are not known. The source material was PBMCs, sampled from a glioma patient whose treatment included an IDH1 peptide vaccine. All receptors come from a middle-aged woman with glioma. CDR3s include the opening cysteine and the closing phenylalanine or tryptophan. The D gene is left open where the match is weak. Not all rows give a size; the values are once, few, many and, for expanded clones, a class.

cdr3_nt cdr3_aa clone_size d_call j_call v_call
TGTGCCAGCAGTTTAGACAGTAACTATGGCTACACCTTC CASSLDSNYGYTF - - TRBJ1-2 TRBV27
TGTGCCAGCAGCGTAACAGGGATGGGGTCCGGGGAGCTGTTTTTT CASSVTGMGSGELFF - - TRBJ2-2 TRBV9
TGTGCCATCAAGGGACAGGGGGCTCATCAGCCCCAGCATTTT CAIKGQGAHQPQHF - TRBD1 TRBJ1-5 TRBV10-3
TGCGCCTTCTTTCGCTACACCTTC CAFFRYTF - - TRBJ1-2 TRBV23-1
TGTGCCAGCAGTTTAGAGGGTTATGGGGATGGCTACACCTTC CASSLEGYGDGYTF - - TRBJ1-2 TRBV27
TGTGCCAGCAGTAATCGACAGGGGAGGAACACCGGGGAGCTGTTTTTT CASSNRQGRNTGELFF - TRBD1 TRBJ2-2 TRBV27
TGTGCCACCAGCCCTGGCGTCCTCGAGCAGTACTTC CATSPGVLEQYF once - TRBJ2-7 TRBV2
TGCAGCGATCGGACAGGGGCCTATGGCTACACCTTC CSDRTGAYGYTF few TRBD1 TRBJ1-2 TRBV29-1
TGTGCCTGGAGGGCAGTCGGCCCTGAAGCTTTCTTT CAWRAVGPEAFF few - TRBJ1-1 TRBV30
TGTGCCAGCAGTTTATTCCAGGGTATCTCCTACAATGAGCAGTTCTTC CASSLFQGISYNEQFF few - TRBJ2-1 TRBV27
TGTGCCTGCGGGGAGGGGGGCCACACCGGGGAGCTGTTTTTT CACGEGGHTGELFF - - TRBJ2-2 TRBV2
TGTGCCAGCAGCCAAAAACAGACTAACTATGGCTACACCTTC CASSQKQTNYGYTF - - TRBJ1-2 TRBV7-9
TGTGCCACCAGTCCCGGGACAGGGAACTATGGCTACACCTTC CATSPGTGNYGYTF once TRBD1 TRBJ1-2 TRBV15
TGTGCCAGCAGCTTAGAGGTCCAGTACAATGAGCAGTTCTTC CASSLEVQYNEQFF - - TRBJ2-1 TRBV7-9
TGTGCCACCAGCGCCGGACAGGGGGCCTTTCAGCCCCAGCATTTT CATSAGQGAFQPQHF - TRBD1 TRBJ1-5 TRBV15
TGTGCCAGCAGCTACGGACAGTCTGAAGCTTTCTTT CASSYGQSEAFF - - TRBJ1-1 TRBV7-2
TGTGCCTGGAGTAAGGAGGGGAACACTGAAGCTTTCTTT CAWSKEGNTEAFF - - TRBJ1-1 TRBV30